The rows below give T cell receptor beta chains drawn from one sample of a study of blood T cell repertoires in COVID-19. Assay used: immunoSEQ multiplex PCR; TCRdb lists only in-frame clones, some missing. This sample has some 15,000 clones, with more than 70% found just once. The sample comprised peripheral blood. The source is a human donor in a cohort sampled during active COVID-19. Both conserved end residues are part of each CDR3. Fields, in order: D gene, V gene, clone size, J gene, CDR3 protein, CDR3 DNA. The D gene is left open where the match is weak. Clone size is given for some rows only: seen once, a few or many times, or a class if the clone is expanded.

>TRBD1|TRBV11-2|once|TRBJ2-2
CASSKAGTGRTGELFF
TGTGCCAGCAGTAAGGCCGGGACAGGCAGGACCGGGGAGCTGTTTTTT
>TRBD2|TRBV11-2|-|TRBJ2-1
CASSLLAGGPNEQFF
TGTGCCAGCAGTTTACTAGCGGGGGGTCCCAATGAGCAGTTCTTC
>TRBD1|TRBV6-5|once|TRBJ2-7
CASSRGQGGNEQYF
TGTGCCAGCAGTAGGGGACAGGGGGGCAACGAGCAGTACTTC
>-|TRBV19|-|TRBJ1-1
CASRSGDTNTEAFF
TGTGCCAGTCGCAGCGGGGACACGAACACTGAAGCTTTCTTT
>TRBD2|TRBV3-1/TRBV3-2|once|TRBJ2-2
CASSQGLAGGYGNTGELFF
TGTGCCAGCAGCCAGGGACTAGCGGGGGGCTATGGGAACACCGGGGAGCTGTTTTTT
>-|TRBV5-5|-|TRBJ1-1
CASRRDSGRDTEAFF
TGTGCCAGCAGGCGGGACTCTGGCAGGGACACTGAAGCTTTCTTT
>-|TRBV9|-|TRBJ2-7
CASSVAADNYEQYF
TGTGCCAGCAGCGTTGCCGCGGACAACTACGAGCAGTACTTC
>-|TRBV15|-|TRBJ1-5
CATSSSGDSNQPQHF
TGTGCCACCAGCAGTTCAGGTGATAGCAATCAGCCCCAGCATTTT
>TRBD1|TRBV28|once|TRBJ2-5
CASSFKGGWQETQYF
TGTGCCAGCAGTTTCAAAGGGGGCTGGCAAGAGACCCAGTACTTC
>-|TRBV11-3|-|TRBJ2-1
CASSPGGGGAGEQFF
TGTGCCAGCAGCCCAGGGGGCGGGGGGGCCGGTGAGCAGTTCTTC
>-|TRBV11-2|-|TRBJ1-1
CASSMLRGTEAFF
TGTGCCAGCAGCATGCTGAGGGGGACTGAAGCTTTCTTT
>-|TRBV7-2|-|TRBJ1-1
CASSFERVGTEAFF
TGTGCCAGCAGCTTCGAGAGGGTGGGCACTGAAGCTTTCTTT
>TRBD2|TRBV9|-|TRBJ2-5
CASSVAPSGWETQYF
TGTGCCAGCAGCGTAGCTCCTAGCGGGTGGGAGACCCAGTACTTC
>TRBD1|TRBV30|few|TRBJ1-5
CAWSEQGNQPQHF
TGTGCCTGGAGTGAACAGGGGAATCAGCCCCAGCATTTT
>TRBD1|TRBV27|-|TRBJ2-7
CASSLQGANYEQYF
TGTGCCAGCAGTTTACAGGGGGCGAACTACGAGCAGTACTTC
>TRBD2|TRBV19|-|TRBJ2-5
CASRSGGGYQETQYF
TGTGCCAGTCGTAGCGGGGGGGGCTACCAAGAGACCCAGTACTTC
>-|TRBV28|once|TRBJ1-5
CASSFGRSKQPQHF
TGTGCCAGCAGTTTTGGGCGTTCTAAGCAGCCCCAGCATTTT
>-|TRBV15|-|TRBJ2-1
CATSRDTPNEQFF
TGTGCCACCAGCAGAGACACTCCTAATGAGCAGTTCTTC
>TRBD1|TRBV28|-|TRBJ2-2
CASSFLGGAGGELFF
TGTGCCAGCAGTTTTTTAGGGGGCGCAGGCGGGGAGCTGTTTTTT
>-|TRBV7-9|-|TRBJ2-3
CASTRQAGTDTQYF
TGTGCCAGCACACGACAGGCCGGCACAGATACGCAGTATTTT
>TRBD2|TRBV9|-|TRBJ2-5
CASSGSGGRQETQYF
TGTGCCAGCAGCGGTAGCGGGGGGCGCCAAGAGACCCAGTACTTC
>TRBD1|TRBV6-2/TRBV6-3|-|TRBJ2-5
CASSYSRGPGETQYF
TGTGCCAGCAGTTACTCAAGGGGGCCGGGAGAGACCCAGTACTTC
>TRBD2|TRBV3-1/TRBV3-2|-|TRBJ2-1
CASSRSNGGYNEQFF
TGTGCCAGCAGCCGTTCGAACGGGGGGTACAATGAGCAGTTCTTC
>-|TRBV11-2|few|TRBJ1-6
CASSLTAGPDSPLHF
TGTGCCAGCAGCTTAACGGCAGGGCCTGACTCACCCCTCCACTTT
>-|TRBV6-2/TRBV6-3|few|TRBJ1-4
CASSYPFSKLFF
TGTGCCAGCAGTTACCCGTTTTCGAAACTGTTTTTT
>TRBD2|TRBV7-7|-|TRBJ2-1
CASSLSPLAAYNEQFF
TGTGCTAGCAGCTTATCCCCTCTAGCGGCATACAATGAGCAGTTCTTC
>-|TRBV5-1|-|TRBJ2-1
CASSVRGPSDEQFF
TGCGCCAGCAGTGTGCGAGGGCCTTCCGATGAGCAGTTCTTC
>TRBD2|TRBV19|-|TRBJ2-1
CASSSGTSVYNEQFF
TGTGCCAGTAGTAGTGGGACTAGCGTATACAATGAGCAGTTCTTC
>-|TRBV19|-|TRBJ2-1
CASMAGSGIYNEQFF
TGTGCCAGTATGGCAGGGTCTGGTATATACAATGAGCAGTTCTTC
>-|TRBV7-2|-|TRBJ1-5
CASSFDPREPQHF
TGTGCCAGCAGCTTCGACCCTCGGGAGCCCCAGCATTTT
>-|TRBV3-1/TRBV3-2|-|TRBJ2-5
CASSPGVGETQYF
TGTGCCAGCAGCCCGGGAGTAGGAGAGACCCAGTACTTC
>-|TRBV11-2|-|TRBJ2-7
CASSSHSLEREQYF
TGTGCCAGCAGCTCGCATTCGCTGGAGAGGGAGCAGTACTTC
>TRBD1|TRBV28|-|TRBJ1-2
CASSLDRGYGYTF
TGTGCCAGCAGTTTGGACAGGGGCTATGGCTACACCTTC
>TRBD1|TRBV6-6|few|TRBJ2-7
CASSSSGTGSYEQYF
TGTGCCAGCAGTTCCTCCGGGACAGGGAGCTACGAGCAGTACTTC
>-|TRBV4-1|-|TRBJ1-6
CASSQEPTRTSPLHF
TGCGCCAGCAGCCAAGAGCCCACACGAACTTCACCCCTCCACTTT
>TRBD2|TRBV3-1/TRBV3-2|-|TRBJ2-3
CASSQQRGGSTDTQYF
TGTGCCAGCAGCCAACAACGGGGGGGAAGCACAGATACGCAGTATTTT
>-|TRBV5-1|-|TRBJ1-1
CASTLGGDTEAFF
TGCGCCAGCACCCTAGGGGGGGACACTGAAGCTTTCTTT
>-|TRBV11-2|once|TRBJ1-1
CASSLRGTEAFF
TGTGCCAGCAGCTTAAGGGGGACTGAAGCTTTCTTT
>-|TRBV7-9|-|TRBJ2-2
CASSPTGAGSNTGELFF
TGTGCCAGCAGCCCTACGGGCGCAGGGTCGAACACCGGGGAGCTGTTTTTT
>TRBD1|TRBV6-5|-|TRBJ2-7
CASSSPRTGAQYF
TGTGCCAGCAGTAGTCCTAGGACAGGGGCGCAGTACTTC
>TRBD1|TRBV9|-|TRBJ2-3
CASSKKQGATTDTQYF
TGTGCCAGCAGCAAAAAACAGGGGGCCACCACAGATACGCAGTATTTT
>-|TRBV5-4|-|TRBJ2-5
CASSLGTVQETQYF
TGTGCCAGCAGCTTGGGAACGGTACAAGAGACCCAGTACTTC
>-|TRBV30|-|TRBJ1-3
CAWRTQTESAIYF
TGTGCCTGGAGGACACAGACAGAATCCGCCATATATTTT
>TRBD1|TRBV19|-|TRBJ1-1
CATCRDRETEAFF
TGTGCCACCTGCCGGGACAGGGAAACTGAAGCTTTCTTT
>TRBD1|TRBV2|-|TRBJ1-2
CASSEGTGGSYTF
TGTGCCAGCAGTGAAGGGACAGGGGGATCCTACACCTTC
>-|TRBV19|-|TRBJ2-7
CASRGQGSEQYF
TGTGCCAGTAGGGGCCAGGGCTCCGAGCAGTACTTC
>TRBD1|TRBV5-1|-|TRBJ1-1
CASRLTGVGMSTEAFF
TGCGCCAGCAGGCTGACAGGGGTGGGGATGAGCACTGAAGCTTTCTTT
>TRBD2|TRBV4-1|-|TRBJ2-2
CASSTRPSGGLAGELFF
TGCGCCAGCAGCACTCGACCTAGCGGGGGGCTCGCCGGGGAGCTGTTTTTT
>-|TRBV10-3|-|TRBJ2-1
CAISEVDRGGYNEQFF
TGTGCCATCAGTGAAGTTGATAGGGGGGGTTACAATGAGCAGTTCTTC
>TRBD1|TRBV5-1|-|TRBJ2-7
CASSRDRGRPYEQYF
TGCGCCAGCAGCCGGGACAGGGGTCGACCCTACGAGCAGTACTTC
>-|TRBV7-2|-|TRBJ1-5
CASSLAGSNQPQHF
TGTGCCAGCAGCTTGGCAGGGTCCAATCAGCCCCAGCATTTT
>-|TRBV10-2|-|TRBJ1-5
CASSQGGNQPQHF
TGCGCCAGCAGCCAGGGAGGGAATCAGCCCCAGCATTTT
>-|TRBV7-2|-|TRBJ1-5
CASSLVAGGNQPQHF
TGTGCCAGCAGCTTAGTGGCAGGGGGCAATCAGCCCCAGCATTTT
>TRBD1|TRBV2|few|TRBJ1-1
CASRRTGENTEAFF
TGTGCCAGCAGGAGGACAGGAGAGAACACTGAAGCTTTCTTT
>-|TRBV7-9|-|TRBJ1-1
CASSPLGVTEAFF
TGTGCCAGCAGCCCCCTGGGAGTCACTGAAGCTTTCTTT